What follows are 20 T cell receptor beta chains derived from one specimen sequenced in a study of T cell repertoires in cytomegalovirus infection. TCRdb re-analysed the reads in MiXCR, keeping a single row per CDR3 protein. The sample carries about 830,000 distinct CDR3 sequences, approximately 32% recorded once. No antigen has been assigned to these receptors. The sequencing here drew on cultured CD8+ T cells from PBMCs, taken from culture after CMV antigen stimulation. The source is a human donor in good health (CMV status not recorded). Some clones in this sample may be carry-over from other donors' samples.

The J gene is TRBJ1-2, the V gene TRBV12-5; possible D gene TRBD1, 5 bases. Trimming took off 1 base at V and 0 bases at J, with 12 bases between the two ends. From germline, CDR1 is LGHNT and CDR2 FRNRAP. The CDR3 length is 16 residues. CDR3 sequence (DNA): TGTGCTAGTGGTTTGGGGGGGACGGGGCCTAACTATGGCTACACCTTC. This translates into CASGLGGTGPNYGYTF.

This clonotype came up a few times. The chain recombines TRBV7-9 with TRBJ2-3; D might be TRBD2 (6 bases). Trimming cost V 1 base and J 7 bases, with 15 bases left between them. The CDR3 spans 15 residues. In germline, CDR1 is SEHNR, CDR2 FQNEAQ (reference sequence). CDR3 sequence (DNA): TGTGCCAGCAGCTTAGGGGGGGAGTCCCCGTATACGCAGTATTTT. It yields the protein CASSLGGESPYTQYF.

At least ten counts were recorded for this clonotype. The chain employs TRBV12-3 or TRBV12-4 and TRBJ1-2; 7 bases agree with TRBD1. The length of the CDR3 is 16 residues. V dropped 6 bases and J dropped 0; count of bases not matched to a gene: 10. CDR3 protein: CASSPIGTVSNYGYTF. CDR3 nucleotide sequence: TGTGCCAGCAGCCCAATTGGGACAGTATCTAACTATGGCTACACCTTC.

This clonotype was recorded a few times. J is TRBJ2-3 and V is TRBV7-6; D call uncertain. This CDR3 is 14 amino acids long. V was shortened by 3 bases and J by 3 bases, with 10 bases between the two germline ends. CDR1 is SGHVS and CDR2 is FNYEAQ in the germline V gene. The CDR3 here is CASSLPSETDTQYF. The CDR3 DNA sequence: TGTGCCAGCAGCTTGCCTTCGGAGACAGATACGCAGTATTTT.

This clonotype was observed a few times. This CDR3 reads CASQGTGTGELFF. The CDR3, as DNA: TGTGCCTCACAAGGGACGGGCACCGGGGAGCTGTTTTTT. The chain recombines TRBV27 with TRBJ2-2, with D perhaps assigned TRBD1 or TRBD2 (5 bases each). This CDR3 comprises 13 residues. Germline V CDR1 and CDR2: MNHEY, SMNVEV (reference sequence). Deletions cut 11 bases from V and 4 bases from J, with 14 bases between.

The rearrangement joins TRBV6-2 or TRBV6-3 to TRBJ2-7; no reliable D call. The length of the CDR3 is 15 residues. Per germline, CDR1 MNHEY and CDR2 SVGEGT. V gave up 2 bases and J gave up 0 bases, with 11 bases separating them. CDR3 region: CASSYRARSSYEQYV. The CDR3 region has the DNA TGTGCCAGCAGTTACCGGGCCAGGAGCTCCTACGAGCAGTACGTC.

The sample holds many counts of this clonotype. CDR3 in DNA: TGTGCCAGCAGGACCCGCGGGGTTGTCACAGATACGCAGTATTTT. It yields the protein CASRTRGVVTDTQYF. The V and J genes are TRBV6-5 and TRBJ2-3; D is possibly TRBD2 (6 bases). Germline V CDR1 and CDR2: MNHEY, SVGAGI. The CDR3 consists of 15 residues. Deletions cut 6 bases from V and 2 bases from J, with 15 bases between.

Ten or more counts support this clonotype. J is TRBJ2-3 and V is TRBV7-9; TRBD1 or TRBD2 may be the D gene (5 bases each). The germline gives CDR1 SEHNR, CDR2 FQNEAQ (reference sequence). The CDR3 covers 11 residues. With 3 bases removed from V and 10 bases from J, the gap between germline ends came to 8 bases. Written as DNA, the CDR3 is TGTGCCAGCAGCTTGGGACGATCGCAGTATTTT. Its protein product is CASSLGRSQYF.

J is TRBJ2-6 and V is TRBV7-2; weak D call: TRBD1 (7 bases). This CDR3 is built from 18 residues. Germline CDR1 and CDR2: SGHTA and FQGNSA. Deletions cut 3 bases from V and 0 bases from J, with 15 bases between. CDR3 coding DNA: TGTGCCAGCAGCTTCGGAGGGACAGCCGACTCTGGGGCCAACGTCCTGACTTTC. Amino acid sequence: CASSFGGTADSGANVLTF.

This clonotype appeared a few times. The rearrangement links TRBV27 to TRBJ2-1, with a possible D match to TRBD2 (5 bases). The CDR3 is 13 residues long. The germline gives CDR1 MNHEY, CDR2 SMNVEV (reference sequence). Trimming removed 4 bases from V and 6 bases from J, with 10 bases in between. CDR3 loop: CASSSIEGNEQFF. DNA for the CDR3: TGTGCCAGCAGTTCCATTGAGGGCAATGAGCAGTTCTTC.

The V gene is TRBV28, the J gene TRBJ2-7; possible D gene TRBD1, 5 bases. There are 17 residues in the CDR3. Trimming removed 5 bases at V and 1 base at J, with 21 bases between. CDR1 is MDHEN and CDR2 is SYDVKM in the germline V gene. The DNA for the CDR3 is TGTGCCAGCAGTATAACAACAACAGGCCCCCTTTCCTACGAGCAGTACTTC. Translated, it gives CASSITTTGPLSYEQYF.

Notes on this clonotype: An end of the junction differs from the germline gene, which may be a read error. The chain recombines TRBV5-1 with TRBJ2-1; tentative D call: TRBD1 (5 bases). The length of the CDR3 is 13 residues. Germline CDR1 and CDR2: SGHRS and YFSETQ. CDR3 nucleotide sequence: TGCGTCAGCAGCTTGCAACAGGACAATGAGCAGTTCTTC. Its translation is CVSSLQQDNEQFF.

V and J are TRBV9 and TRBJ1-5; perhaps TRBD1 as D (5 bases). The CDR3 sequence is 15 residues long. Per the germline V gene, CDR1 is SGDLS and CDR2 is YYNGEE. V was trimmed by 0 bases and J by 7 bases, leaving 14 bases between them. As DNA, the CDR3 is TGTGCCAGCAGCGTAGGGGCAGGGCCAAGACAGCCCCAGCATTTT. Translated: CASSVGAGPRQPQHF.

The chain carries TRBV5-4 and TRBJ2-1; D is possibly TRBD2 (6 bases). Between the trimmed V and J ends, which lost 1 base and 4 bases, there was a span of 12 bases. Germline V gives CDR1 SGHNT, CDR2 YYREEE (reference sequence). This CDR3 has 15 residues. This CDR3 reads CASSLNRDWYNEQFF. The CDR3 DNA is TGTGCCAGCAGCTTGAACCGGGACTGGTACAATGAGCAGTTCTTC.

This clonotype was seen only a few times. The V and J genes are TRBV27 and TRBJ2-1; D unresolved. V lost 5 bases, J lost 2 bases, and 13 bases lay in between. There are 15 residues in the CDR3. Germline assignment: CDR1 MNHEY and CDR2 SMNVEV (reference sequence). CDR3 protein: CASSPSRTPYNEQFF. CDR3 coding DNA: TGTGCCAGCAGTCCCTCTAGGACCCCCTACAATGAGCAGTTCTTC.

The gene calls are TRBV4-1 and TRBJ1-5, with 9 positions matching TRBD1. Germline V gene data show CDR1 as MGHRA and CDR2 as YSYEKL. V was clipped by 5 bases and J by 3 bases; unmatched bases: 8. The CDR3 runs 16 residues. The CDR3 coding sequence is TGCGCCAGCAGCGCGACAGGGGGACGCCTCAATCAGCCCCAGCATTTT. Its translation: CASSATGGRLNQPQHF.

The rearrangement links TRBV11-3 to TRBJ1-1; D is ambiguous. The germline V and J ends were trimmed by 5 bases and 10 bases, with 17 bases remaining between them. Looked up from germline, CDR1 is SGHNT and CDR2 is YENEEA. The CDR3 covers 13 residues. The CDR3 nucleotides are TGTGCCAGCAGCCCGCCAAACAGCCCAGTAGCTTTCTTT. Amino acid sequence: CASSPPNSPVAFF.

In the case of this clonotype: One end of the junction does not line up with germline, which may come from a read error. This chain joins TRBV6-1 and TRBJ2-3; TRBD2 agrees at 10 bases. Per the germline V gene, CDR1 is MNHNS and CDR2 is SASEGT. The CDR3 is 15 residues long. The CDR3 spells CTSSERPAGGDTQYF. In nucleotides, the CDR3 is TGTACCAGCAGTGAAAGGCCAGCGGGGGGGGATACGCAGTATTTT.

This clonotype was counted between two and nine times. This chain links TRBV12-3 or TRBV12-4 with TRBJ2-6; 11 nucleotides align to TRBD1. Germline trimming cut 5 bases from V and 1 base from J; bases unmatched to any gene: 1. The CDR3 sequence is 16 residues long. The CDR3 protein is CASSGQGASGANVLTF. CDR3 bases: TGTGCCAGCAGTGGACAGGGGGCATCTGGGGCCAACGTCCTGACTTTC.

V gene TRBV9 combines with J gene TRBJ1-2; no clear D. The germline V and J ends were trimmed by 4 bases and 1 base, with 11 bases remaining between them. CDR1 and CDR2 from the germline V gene are SGDLS and YYNGEE. The CDR3 covers 14 residues. The CDR3: CASSPLDINYGYTF. CDR3 coding DNA: TGTGCCAGCAGCCCACTCGACATTAACTATGGCTACACCTTC.